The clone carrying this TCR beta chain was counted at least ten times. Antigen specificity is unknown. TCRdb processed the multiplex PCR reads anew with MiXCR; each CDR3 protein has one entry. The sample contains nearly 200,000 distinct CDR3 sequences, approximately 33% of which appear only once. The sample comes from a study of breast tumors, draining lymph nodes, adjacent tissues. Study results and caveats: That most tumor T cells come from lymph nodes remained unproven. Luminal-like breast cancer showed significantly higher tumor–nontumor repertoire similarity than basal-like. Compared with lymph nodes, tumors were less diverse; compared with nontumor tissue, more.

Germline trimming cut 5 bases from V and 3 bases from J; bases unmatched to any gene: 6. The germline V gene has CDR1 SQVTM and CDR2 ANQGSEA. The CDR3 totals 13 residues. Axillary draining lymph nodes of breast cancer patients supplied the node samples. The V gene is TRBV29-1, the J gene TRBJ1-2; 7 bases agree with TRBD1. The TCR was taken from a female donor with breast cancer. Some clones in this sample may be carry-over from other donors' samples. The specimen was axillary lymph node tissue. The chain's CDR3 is CSVYRGEHYGYTF. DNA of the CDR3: TGCAGCGTTTACAGGGGCGAACACTATGGCTACACCTTC.